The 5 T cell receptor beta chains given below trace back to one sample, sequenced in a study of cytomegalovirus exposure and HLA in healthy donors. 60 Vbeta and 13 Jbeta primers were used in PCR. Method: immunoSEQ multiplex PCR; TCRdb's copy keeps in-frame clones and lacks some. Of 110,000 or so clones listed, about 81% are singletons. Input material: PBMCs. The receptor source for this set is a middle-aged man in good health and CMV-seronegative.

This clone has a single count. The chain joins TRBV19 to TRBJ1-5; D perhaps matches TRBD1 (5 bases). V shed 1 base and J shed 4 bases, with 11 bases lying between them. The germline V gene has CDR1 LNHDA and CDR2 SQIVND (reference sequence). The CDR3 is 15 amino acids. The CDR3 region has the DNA TGTGCCAGTAGTATAGTAAGGGGTAGTAATCAGCCCCAGCATTTT. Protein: CASSIVRGSNQPQHF.

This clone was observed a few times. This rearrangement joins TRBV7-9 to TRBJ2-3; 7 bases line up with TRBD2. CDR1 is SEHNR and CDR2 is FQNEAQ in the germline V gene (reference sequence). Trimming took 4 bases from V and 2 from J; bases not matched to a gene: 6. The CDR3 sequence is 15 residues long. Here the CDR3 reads CASSSIAGLTDTQYF. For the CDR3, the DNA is TGTGCCAGCAGCTCGATAGCGGGCCTCACAGATACGCAGTATTTT.

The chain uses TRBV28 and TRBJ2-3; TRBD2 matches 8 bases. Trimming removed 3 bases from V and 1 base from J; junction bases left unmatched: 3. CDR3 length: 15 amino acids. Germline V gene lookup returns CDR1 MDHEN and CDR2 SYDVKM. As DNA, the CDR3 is TGTGCCAGCAGTTTGAGCGGGAGCGGCACAGATACGCAGTATTTT. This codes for CASSLSGSGTDTQYF.

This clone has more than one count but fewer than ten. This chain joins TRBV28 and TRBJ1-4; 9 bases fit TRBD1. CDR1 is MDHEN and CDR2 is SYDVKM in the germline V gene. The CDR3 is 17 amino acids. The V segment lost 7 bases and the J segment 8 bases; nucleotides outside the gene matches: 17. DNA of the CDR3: TGTGCCAGCAAACCCCGCCGACCGGGACAGGGTTGGGAAAAACTGTTTTTT. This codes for CASKPRRPGQGWEKLFF.

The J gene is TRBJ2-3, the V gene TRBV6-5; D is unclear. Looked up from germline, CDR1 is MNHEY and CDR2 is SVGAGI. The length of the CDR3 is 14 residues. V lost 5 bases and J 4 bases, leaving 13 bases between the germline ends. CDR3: CASSGTARSDTQYF. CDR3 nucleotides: TGTGCCAGCAGTGGTACGGCGCGGTCAGATACGCAGTATTTT.